The clone carrying this TCR beta chain was seen ten or more times. With a much larger clone just one base away, this may be a read error. These data come from a study of tumor-infiltrating lymphocytes in oesophageal squamous cell carcinoma. Between the trimmed V and J ends, which lost 1 base and 14 bases, there was a span of 25 bases. The CDR3 length is 16 residues. The germline V gene has CDR1 SGHVS and CDR2 FNYEAQ. TCRdb independently ran MiXCR on the PCR reads; one entry per CDR3 protein. Among roughly 23,000 distinct CDR3 sequences, approximately 35% were seen once, and the ten largest hold 19%. V and J are TRBV7-6 and TRBJ2-3; D is perhaps TRBD1 (7 bases). This sequence originates from a female donor with esophageal squamous cell carcinoma. Sequenced input: esophageal tumor tissue. CDR3 sequence (DNA): TGTGCCAGCAGCTTAGAATCTCAGGGGGGCACCGGGGAGCTGTATTTT. Translating it yields CASSLESQGGTGELYF.